The text below deals with one T cell receptor (beta chain). Antigen: not known. CDR1 is SGHKS and CDR2 is YYEKEE in the germline V gene (reference sequence). Trimming took 4 bases from V and 5 from J, leaving 20 bases between them. The CDR3 consists of 16 residues. The data stem from a study of CD8+ T cells in alopecia areata. Overall study results and limits: Scalp clonality, along with expanded CD8+ clones among the top 100, was significantly decreased by tofacitinib.

Indicated treatment: oral pan-JAK inhibitor, 5-10 mg twice daily. Researchers took lesional scalp punch biopsies and peripheral blood from people who were alopecia areata patients. cDNA serving as the sequencing template came from extracted, reverse transcribed RNA. The repertoire was sequenced with immunoSEQ multiplex PCR; TCRdb's copy has only in-frame clones and lacks some. In the table there are some 7,000 clones, almost 65% of which are singletons. The J gene is TRBJ2-3, the V gene TRBV5-5; possibly TRBD2 for D (5 bases). The sequence was collected from a human donor with alopecia areata. The specimen comprised skin, sampled at week 4, from a patient treated with tofacitinib. The CDR3 loop is CASSVTGKEHRDTQYF. CDR3 bases: TGTGCCAGCAGCGTTACCGGGAAGGAACACAGAGATACGCAGTATTTT.